Presented here are 11 T cell receptor beta chains from one specimen sequenced in a study of T-cell reconstitution after alpha-beta-depleted transplantation in children (dated by TCRdb to the mid-2010s). Library method: PCR. The reads were generated on an Illumina HiSeq 2500. TCR libraries were prepared with molecular barcoding, using unique molecular identifiers to normalize TCRbeta repertoire quantification. In-frame beta chains were kept once TCRdb had trimmed the public reads at Q25 with fastp and called clones with MiXCR. When rows share a CDR3 protein, they turn into one entry using the most common DNA and genes. This sample gives 25,000 to 30,000 distinct CDR3 sequences in total; around 6.3% of them show up just once. The ten largest clones add up to approximately 7% of the sample. Sample treatment or condition, as interpreted from the label and publication: allogeneic hematopoietic cell transplantation with graft depleted of TCRalphabeta T cells and CD19 B cells.

Sequencing used PBMCs, mostly from graft donor cells, obtained 180 days after TCRalphabeta/CD19-depleted stem cell transplant. The receptors were sampled from a male patient younger than 18 who had a stem cell transplant for acute myeloid leukemia, so the T cells may come from the graft donor.

This clonotype showed up just a few times. The genes are TRBV11-2 and TRBJ1-1; tentative D call: TRBD1 (5 bases). Germline CDR1 SGHAT, CDR2 FQNNGV. The CDR3 loop spans 14 amino acids. The ends were cut back, 1 base at V and 6 bases at J, with 12 bases in the middle. CDR3 nucleotides: TGTGCCAGCAGCTTAGGGGGGGGGATCGCTGAAGCTTTCTTT. Its protein is CASSLGGGIAEAFF.

The table lists this clonotype with many counts. The chain links TRBV29-1 to TRBJ2-2; tentatively, D is TRBD1 or TRBD2 (5 bases each). V shed 6 bases and J shed 0 bases, with 14 bases lying between them. CDR3 length: 15 amino acids. CDR1 and CDR2 from the germline V gene are SQVTM and ANQGSEA. The CDR3 region is CSVDRDRANTGELFF. The CDR3 DNA follows: TGCAGCGTGGACCGGGACCGAGCGAACACCGGGGAGCTGTTTTTT.

This clonotype appeared many times. The chain's CDR3 is CASSHTGDLEAFF. The CDR3 DNA is TGTGCCAGCAGCCATACAGGGGACCTTGAAGCTTTCTTT. The chain carries TRBV7-9 and TRBJ1-1; 7 bases match TRBD1. Germline assignment: CDR1 SEHNR and CDR2 FQNEAQ (reference sequence). With 5 bases clipped from V and 7 bases from J, the junction kept 7 bases outside the gene matches. This CDR3 comprises 13 residues.

This clonotype was seen more than once but under ten times. The chain carries TRBV5-4 and TRBJ1-1; no clear D gene. The CDR3 extends over 15 amino acids. Deletions cut 1 base from V and 10 bases from J, with 20 bases between. From germline, CDR1 is SGHNT and CDR2 YYREEE (reference sequence). CDR3 protein: CASSLSGSDVRRAFF. In DNA form, the CDR3 reads TGTGCCAGCAGCTTGAGTGGCTCAGACGTCAGGAGAGCTTTCTTT.

In its sample, this clonotype was seen many times. The V call is TRBV28, the J call TRBJ1-1, with D uncertain. The CDR3 has 10 residues. In germline, CDR1 is MDHEN, CDR2 SYDVKM. With 6 bases removed from V and 5 bases from J, the gap between germline ends came to 4 bases. CDR3: CASRRTEAFF. Here the CDR3 DNA reads TGTGCCAGCAGGAGGACTGAAGCTTTCTTT.

This clonotype was observed at least ten times. The chain joins TRBV4-3 to TRBJ1-4; TRBD1 agrees at 8 bases. With 1 base clipped from V and 4 bases from J, the junction kept 5 bases outside the gene matches. Germline-derived CDR1 and CDR2 are LGHNA and YSLEER. This CDR3 spans 16 amino acids. DNA of the CDR3: TGCGCCAGCAGCCAAGTTGGACAGGGCTTTAATGAAAAACTGTTTTTT. Translated: CASSQVGQGFNEKLFF.

This clonotype was detected many times. This chain links TRBV28 with TRBJ1-6; TRBD1 might be the D (5 bases). Per germline, CDR1 MDHEN and CDR2 SYDVKM. V shed 6 bases and J shed 5 bases, with 14 bases lying between them. The length of the CDR3 is 15 residues. The CDR3 DNA follows: TGTGCCAGCAGGAAGATTGGCAGGGATAATTCACCCCTCCACTTT. Protein: CASRKIGRDNSPLHF.

There are many counts of this clonotype. An end of the junction differs from the germline gene, which may be a read error. The chain uses TRBV7-7 and TRBJ2-7, with TRBD2 matching over 7 bases. The germline CDR1 and CDR2 sequences are SSHAT and FNYEAQ (reference sequence). The CDR3 runs 16 residues. CDR3 region: CASSFVIAGRSYEQYF. The CDR3 DNA sequence: TGTGCTAGCAGCTTTGTGATAGCGGGCCGATCCTACGAGCAGTACTTC.

In its sample, this clonotype is medium-sized. This chain uses TRBV27 with TRBJ1-5, with 8 bases matching TRBD1. CDR1 is MNHEY and CDR2 is SMNVEV in the germline V gene (reference sequence). This CDR3 contains 14 residues. V shed 5 bases, J shed 9 bases, and the junction held 9 bases outside the gene matches. The CDR3 loop reads CASSPGGGKGPQHF. Here the CDR3 DNA reads TGTGCCAGCAGTCCAGGGGGCGGGAAAGGGCCCCAGCATTTT.

The sample holds many counts of this clonotype. The gene calls are TRBV20-1 and TRBJ2-7; D possibly uses TRBD1 or TRBD2 (6 bases each). Trimming left V 1 base short and J 4 bases short, with 17 bases between. The CDR3 consists of 15 residues. Germline V gives CDR1 DFQATT, CDR2 SNEGSKA (reference sequence). In DNA form, the CDR3 reads TGCAGTGCTAGAGCTTCAGATGGGGGGCTATACGAGCAGTACTTC. It is translated as CSARASDGGLYEQYF.

This clonotype was observed many times. The V gene is TRBV7-6, the J gene TRBJ2-1, with 10 bases matching TRBD2. There are 17 residues in the CDR3. CDR1 SGHVS and CDR2 FNYEAQ come from the germline V gene. V dropped 1 base and J dropped 3; count of bases not matched to a gene: 6. CDR3 in amino acids: CASSLVAGGVGYNEQFF. CDR3 bases: TGTGCCAGCAGCTTAGTAGCGGGAGGTGTCGGCTACAATGAGCAGTTCTTC. Supplemented by reference TRBV7-6 and TRBJ2-1, the full variable domain reads GAGVSQSPRYKVTKRGQDVALRCDPISGHVSLYWYRQALGQGPEFLTYFNYEAQQDKSGLPNDRFSAERPEGSISTLTIQRTEQRDSAMYRCASSLVAGGVGYNEQFFGPGTRLTVL.